This T cell receptor beta chain emerged from a study of tumor and adjacent non-tumor tissue in lung cancer. About the study: The patients, roughly 9 men and several women, were about 30 to 85 with stage I to III disease. The study, taken as a whole, reports: Compared with tumor, normal lung showed significantly lower TCR diversity.

Germline V gives CDR1 ENHRY, CDR2 SYGVKD. V lost 3 bases to trimming and J lost 16 bases; unmatched junction nucleotides: 22. This CDR3 is built from 20 residues. No cell sorting was done before RNA was extracted from the tissue. Newly diagnosed lung cancer patients had thoracic surgery in China, August–November 2014, without prior chemotherapy. With respect to this clonotype: Its antigen is unidentified.

TCRbeta libraries were built with three rounds of nested PCR, modified from ARM-PCR. TCRdb re-analysed the multiplex PCR reads in MiXCR, keeping a single row per CDR3 protein. The sample shows about 70,000 distinct CDR3 sequences, around three quarters of them seen only once. Sequencing used lung tumor tissue. This receptor was obtained from a man aged 55 to 69 with non-small cell lung cancer. V and J are TRBV10-3 and TRBJ2-6; 15 nucleotides match TRBD2. DNA of the CDR3: TGTGCCATCAGTGAACATAGGACTAGCGGGAGGGACTCTGGGGACATTGAACTGACTTTC. Its translation is CAISEHRTSGRDSGDIELTF.